This is a list of T cell receptor beta chains from one sample in a study of T cells in localized non-small cell lung cancer. Repertoires were generated with immunoSEQ multiplex PCR, while TCRdb's copy carries only in-frame clones and drops some. The data contain about 78,000 clones, roughly four fifths of them singletons. The sample was peripheral blood, taken before any cancer treatment. The receptors here all came from a man aged 35 to 69 with stage I lung adenocarcinoma. CDR3s include the opening cysteine and the closing phenylalanine or tryptophan. The order of the fields is clone size, J gene, V gene, D gene, CDR3 protein, CDR3 DNA. D genes are given only for firm matches. Rows may omit the clone size; those that give it use once, few, many or a size class.

. | TRBJ1-2 | TRBV9 | TRBD1 | CASSVVGQGATGYTF | TGTGCCAGCAGCGTAGTTGGACAGGGGGCGACTGGCTACACCTTC
. | TRBJ2-7 | TRBV7-8 | . | CASSFADGEFNSYEQYF | TGTGCCAGCAGCTTTGCAGATGGGGAATTCAACTCCTACGAGCAGTACTTC
few | TRBJ2-5 | TRBV30 | TRBD2 | CAWSTGSGSKTQYF | TGTGCCTGGAGTACGGGTAGCGGGAGTAAGACCCAGTACTTC
few | TRBJ1-5 | TRBV7-9 | TRBD1 | CASSLGQISNQPQHF | TGTGCCAGCAGCTTGGGACAGATTAGCAATCAGCCCCAGCATTTT
. | TRBJ1-3 | TRBV7-8 | . | CASSLEPSGNTIYF | TGTGCCAGCAGCTTAGAACCCTCTGGAAACACCATATATTTT
. | TRBJ1-2 | TRBV30 | . | CAWSVRLGSNYGYTF | TGTGCCTGGAGTGTACGGTTGGGGTCTAACTATGGCTACACCTTC
. | TRBJ1-4 | TRBV14 | . | CASSGGLNEKLFF | TGTGCCAGCAGCGGGGGGCTGAATGAAAAACTGTTTTTT
. | TRBJ1-1 | TRBV19 | . | CASSEGGNMNTEAFF | TGTGCCAGTAGTGAGGGGGGAAACATGAACACTGAAGCTTTCTTT
once | TRBJ2-7 | TRBV5-8 | . | CASGRYSYEQYF | TGTGCCAGCGGCCGGTATAGTTACGAGCAGTACTTC
. | TRBJ2-4 | TRBV4-3 | . | CASSQETGLAKNIQYF | TGCGCCAGCAGCCAAGAGACAGGACTAGCCAAAAACATTCAGTACTTC
. | TRBJ1-1 | TRBV2 | . | CASVKEGTEAFF | TGTGCCAGCGTTAAAGAGGGGACTGAAGCTTTCTTT
. | TRBJ2-1 | TRBV28 | . | CATLLVTGGNEQFF | TGTGCCACCCTCCTGGTGACGGGCGGCAATGAGCAGTTCTTC
few | TRBJ1-1 | TRBV28 | . | CASSSWDGQNTEAFF | TGTGCCAGCAGTTCATGGGACGGACAGAACACTGAAGCTTTCTTT
. | TRBJ2-7 | TRBV9 | TRBD2 | CASSVGHSGSYEQHF | TGTGCCAGCAGCGTAGGGCATAGCGGGAGCTACGAGCAGCACTTC
. | TRBJ1-2 | TRBV28 | . | CASRALGYGYTF | TGTGCCAGCAGAGCCCTGGGGTATGGCTACACCTTC
. | TRBJ2-3 | TRBV6-5 | . | CASSYGGTGTDTQYF | TGTGCCAGCAGTTACGGGGGGACGGGCACAGATACGCAGTATTTT
. | TRBJ2-7 | TRBV7-2 | TRBD1 | CASSTSLGTGRYEQYF | TGTGCCAGCAGCACAAGTCTCGGGACAGGGCGATACGAGCAGTACTTC
. | TRBJ2-1 | TRBV29-1 | TRBD2 | CSVLDRGGNNEQFF | TGCAGCGTCCTAGACCGGGGGGGCAACAATGAGCAGTTCTTC
. | TRBJ1-1 | TRBV6-8 | . | CASSYPTRTEAFF | TGTGCCAGCAGTTACCCAACAAGGACTGAAGCTTTCTTT
. | TRBJ2-3 | TRBV6-5 | . | CASSYGQASTDTQYF | TGTGCCAGCAGTTACGGGCAGGCTAGCACAGATACGCAGTATTTT
. | TRBJ1-2 | TRBV19 | TRBD1 | CASSSPDRANYGYTF | TGTGCCAGTAGTAGTCCTGACAGGGCTAACTATGGCTACACCTTC
. | TRBJ2-3 | TRBV10-3 | . | CAIRPGISTPHHSDTQYF | TGTGCCATCCGCCCAGGCATCTCCACACCACACCACTCAGATACGCAGTATTTT
. | TRBJ2-2 | TRBV6-1 | TRBD2 | CASSEGLAGVYTGELFF | TGTGCCAGCAGTGAAGGACTAGCGGGAGTTTATACCGGGGAGCTGTTTTTT
. | TRBJ2-3 | TRBV27 | . | CASSPRQVESTDTQYF | TGTGCCAGCAGTCCGAGACAGGTCGAAAGCACAGATACGCAGTATTTT
. | TRBJ2-3 | TRBV9 | . | CASSVAWGENTDTQYF | TGTGCCAGCAGCGTAGCTTGGGGTGAAAACACAGATACGCAGTATTTT
. | TRBJ2-3 | TRBV18 | . | CASRTRQASSTDTQYF | TGTGCCAGCCGGACCCGACAGGCTTCTAGCACAGATACGCAGTATTTT
. | TRBJ1-3 | TRBV6-5 | . | CASSYGPISGNTIYF | TGTGCCAGCAGTTACGGACCGATCTCTGGAAACACCATATATTTT
once | TRBJ2-1 | TRBV19 | . | CASSMTGKGYNEQFF | TGTGCCAGTAGTATGACGGGAAAAGGTTACAATGAGCAGTTCTTC
. | TRBJ2-5 | TRBV6-5 | TRBD1 | CASSTGTGGKETQYF | TGTGCCAGCAGTACCGGGACAGGAGGAAAAGAGACCCAGTACTTC
. | TRBJ2-1 | TRBV10-1 | . | CASSDLRQNNFNEQFF | TGCGCCAGCAGTGATTTGAGGCAGAACAACTTCAATGAGCAGTTCTTC
. | TRBJ1-1 | TRBV6-5 | TRBD1 | CASSSDRAKAFF | TGTGCCAGCAGCTCTGACAGGGCGAAAGCTTTCTTT
. | TRBJ1-5 | TRBV11-2 | . | CASSLGRGGNQPQHF | TGTGCCAGCAGCTTAGGAAGAGGAGGCAATCAGCCCCAGCATTTT
. | TRBJ2-1 | TRBV7-9 | . | CASSIPPEEGGNEQFF | TGTGCCAGCAGCATCCCCCCGGAGGAGGGTGGGAATGAGCAGTTCTTC
. | TRBJ2-7 | TRBV9 | . | CASSVGTATYEQYF | TGTGCCAGCAGCGTAGGGACAGCAACCTACGAGCAGTACTTC
. | TRBJ2-7 | TRBV4-3 | TRBD1 | CASSDRDRASPYSYEQYF | TGCGCCAGCAGCGACCGGGACAGGGCCTCTCCTTACTCCTACGAGCAGTACTTC
. | TRBJ2-7 | TRBV7-8 | . | CASSPRGGTQYEQYF | TGTGCCAGCAGCCCCAGGGGCGGGACGCAGTACGAGCAGTACTTC
. | TRBJ2-1 | TRBV7-2 | TRBD2 | CASSSRAGGPPTTNEQFF | TGTGCCAGCAGCTCGCGAGCGGGGGGGCCCCCAACCACCAATGAGCAGTTCTTC